This T cell receptor beta chain was identified in a study of blood T cell repertoires in COVID-19. Original analysis: Nucleated cell number was recorded as an estimate derived from reference gene primer amplification. The assay was immunoSEQ multiplex PCR, and TCRdb's table has in-frame clones only and misses some. The V and J calls and clone size are taken from that table; D and trimming were inferred from the DNA. The sample shows just over 70,000 clones, 70% to 80% of them seen only once. The V gene's germline CDR1 is SQVTM and CDR2 ANQGSEA. V shed 4 bases and J shed 12 bases, with 18 bases lying between them. The CDR3 is 12 amino acids.

The TCR comes from a woman in her 70s with acute or convalescent COVID-19. The V and J genes are TRBV29-1 and TRBJ1-2, with D possibly being TRBD1 (6 bases). Sequencing used peripheral blood. CDR3 region: CSVALGGPADTF. As DNA, the CDR3 is TGCAGCGTTGCGTTGGGGGGGCCGGCGGACACCTTC. The entire variable domain, with the rest obtained from reference TRBV29-1 and TRBJ1-2, is as follows: SAVISQKPSRDICQRGTSLTIQCQVDSQVTMMFWYRQQPGQSLTLIATANQGSEATYESGFVIDKFPISRPNLTFSTLTVSNMSPEDSSIYLCSVALGGPADTFGSGTRLTVV.